These 3 T cell receptor beta chains originate from one sample sequenced in a study of shared clonotypes between healthy human individuals. Method: immunoSEQ multiplex PCR; TCRdb's copy keeps in-frame clones and lacks some. The repertoire consists of roughly 320,000 clones, with roughly 84% occurring once and the leading ten covering around 16%. Sequenced input: memory CD8+ T cells sorted from blood. Indicated subset: CD45RO+ cells pooled with CCR7-negative TemRA cells. The receptors shown here come from a man between 18 and 35 years old in good health.

The chain is built from TRBV12-5 and TRBJ2-7; unclear D gene. CDR1 and CDR2 from the germline V gene are LGHNT and FRNRAP. Trimming removed 4 bases from V and 5 bases from J, with 12 bases in between. The CDR3 runs 13 residues. CDR3 amino acids: CASGSVVPDEQYF. The DNA of the CDR3 is TGTGCTAGTGGTTCGGTTGTCCCGGACGAGCAGTACTTC.

This clone is a singleton in its sample. The rearrangement links TRBV4-3 to TRBJ2-2, with 10 positions matching TRBD2. This CDR3 region has 16 residues. With V trimmed by 4 bases and J by 6 bases, 8 bases remained unmatched. Germline CDR1 and CDR2: LGHNA and YSLEER. The CDR3 protein is CASSPPAGGPSGELFF. CDR3 nucleotides: TGCGCCAGCAGCCCCCCAGCGGGAGGGCCGTCCGGGGAGCTGTTTTTT.

The gene calls are TRBV6-1 and TRBJ1-1, with D unclear. The V end lost 1 base, the J end lost 3 bases, and 9 bases lay between the germline ends. The CDR3 is 14 amino acids. Germline loops: CDR1 MNHNS, CDR2 SASEGT. The CDR3 DNA follows: TGTGCCAGCAGTGAAGGTTTGGAGGACACTGAAGCTTTCTTT. Its protein is CASSEGLEDTEAFF.